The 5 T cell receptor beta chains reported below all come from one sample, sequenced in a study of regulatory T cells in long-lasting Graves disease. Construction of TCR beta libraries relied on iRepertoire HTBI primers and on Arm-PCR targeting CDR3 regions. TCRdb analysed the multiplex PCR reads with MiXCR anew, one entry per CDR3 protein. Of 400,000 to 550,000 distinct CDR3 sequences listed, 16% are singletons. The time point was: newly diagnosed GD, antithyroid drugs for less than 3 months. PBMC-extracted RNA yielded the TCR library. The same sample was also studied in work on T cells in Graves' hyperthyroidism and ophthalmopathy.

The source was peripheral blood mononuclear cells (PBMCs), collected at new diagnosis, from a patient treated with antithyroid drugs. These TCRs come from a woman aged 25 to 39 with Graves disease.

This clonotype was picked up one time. The CDR3 nucleotides are TGTGCCAGCAGTTTTACTAGCGGGAGTGCCGAGCAGTACTTC. Translation gives CASSFTSGSAEQYF. The chain combines TRBV12-3 or TRBV12-4 with TRBJ2-7, with TRBD2 matching over 11 bases. The CDR3 is 14 residues long. V was pared by 3 bases and J by 6 bases, with 4 bases of the junction left unmatched.

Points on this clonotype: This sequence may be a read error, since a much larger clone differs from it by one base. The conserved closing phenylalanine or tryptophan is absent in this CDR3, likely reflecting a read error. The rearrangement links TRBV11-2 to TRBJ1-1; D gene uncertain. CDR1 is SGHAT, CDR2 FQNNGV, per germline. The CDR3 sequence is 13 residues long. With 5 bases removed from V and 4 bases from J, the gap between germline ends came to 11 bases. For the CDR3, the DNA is TGTGCCAGCAGCCCACTGGCTGGCACTGAAGCTTTCTCT. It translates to CASSPLAGTEAFS.

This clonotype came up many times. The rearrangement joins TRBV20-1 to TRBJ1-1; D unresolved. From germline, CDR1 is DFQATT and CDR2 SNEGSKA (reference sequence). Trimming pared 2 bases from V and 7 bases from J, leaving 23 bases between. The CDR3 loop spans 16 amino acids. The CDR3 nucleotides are TGCAGTGCTAGATTCCGGCACGAAAATAGGCCTAGTGAAGCTTTCTTT. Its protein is CSARFRHENRPSEAFF.

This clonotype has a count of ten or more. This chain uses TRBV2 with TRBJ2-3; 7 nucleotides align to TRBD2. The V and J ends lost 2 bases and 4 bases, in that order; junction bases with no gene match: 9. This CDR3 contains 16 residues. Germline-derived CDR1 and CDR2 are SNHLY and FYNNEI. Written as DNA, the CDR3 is TGTGCCAGCAGTGAATTCCCTAGCGGCCCCCCAGATACGCAGTATTTT. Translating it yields CASSEFPSGPPDTQYF. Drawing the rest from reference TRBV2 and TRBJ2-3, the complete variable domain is EPEVTQTPSHQVTQMGQEVILRCVPISNHLYFYWYRQILGQKVEFLVSFYNNEISEKSEIFDDQFSVERPDGSNFTLKIRSTKLEDSAMYFCASSEFPSGPPDTQYFGPGTRLTVL.

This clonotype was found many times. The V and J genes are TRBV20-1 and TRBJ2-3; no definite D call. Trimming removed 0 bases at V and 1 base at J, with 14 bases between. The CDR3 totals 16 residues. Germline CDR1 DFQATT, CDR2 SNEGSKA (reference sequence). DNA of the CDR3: TGCAGTGCTAGAGATCCCAGCGCCATACGCACAGATACGCAGTATTTT. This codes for CSARDPSAIRTDTQYF.